The 25 T cell receptor beta chains below were found in one sample sequenced in a study of shared clonotypes between healthy human individuals. Terminally differentiated effector memory CD45RA+ cells were left out of the naive CD8 fraction, which was CD45RO-negative and positively selected for CCR7. The repertoire was sequenced with immunoSEQ multiplex PCR; TCRdb's copy has only in-frame clones and lacks some. Of about 2.1 million clones in the sample, around 93% were seen once. The source material was naive CD8+ T cells from PBMCs. The receptors come from a man between 18 and 35 years old in good health. Some clones in this sample may be carry-over from other donors' samples.

This clone has more than one count but fewer than ten. The V call is TRBV30, the J call TRBJ1-1; D ambiguous. Germline CDR1 is GTSNPN and CDR2 is SVGIG (reference sequence). CDR3 size: 13 residues. V lost 0 bases and J lost 6, with 11 bases in between. The CDR3 coding sequence is TGTGCCTGGAGTGTATTAGTGTTCGCTGAAGCTTTCTTT. The encoded protein is CAWSVLVFAEAFF.

This chain connects TRBV7-3 to TRBJ2-2; D is ambiguous. The CDR3 consists of 13 residues. Germline V gene sequence: CDR1 SGHTA, CDR2 FQGTGA. V lost 2 bases and J 5 bases, leaving 6 bases between the germline ends. This CDR3 is CASSLYETGELFF. CDR3 nucleotides: TGTGCCAGCAGCTTATATGAAACCGGGGAGCTGTTTTTT.

The rearrangement links TRBV9 to TRBJ2-1; 7 bases fit TRBD2. Trimming removed 3 bases from V and 5 bases from J; junction bases left unmatched: 8. There are 15 residues in the CDR3. Germline CDR1 and CDR2: SGDLS and YYNGEE. For the CDR3, the DNA is TGTGCCAGCAGCGGATTAGCGGGCCCTAACAATGAGCAGTTCTTC. Its protein is CASSGLAGPNNEQFF.

The gene calls are TRBV15 and TRBJ2-7, with a weak D call TRBD1 (6 bases). The CDR3 is made up of 14 amino acids. Looked up from germline, CDR1 is LNHNV and CDR2 is YYDKDF (reference sequence). The V gene lost 1 base and the J gene lost 4 bases, with 11 bases spanning the gap. CDR3 bases: TGTGCCACCAGCAGAGCCTCAGGGGTATACGAGCAGTACTTC. It codes for CATSRASGVYEQYF.

The chain joins TRBV18 to TRBJ1-1; 8 bases are shared with TRBD1. The CDR3 is 15 residues long. J lost 0 bases, V lost 7 bases, and 7 bases had no gene match. Germline-derived CDR1 and CDR2 are KGHSH and LQKENI. The CDR3 DNA sequence: TGTGCCAGCTTGACAGGGGCGAGATTGAACACTGAAGCTTTCTTT. This translates into CASLTGARLNTEAFF.

This clone was recorded only once. The chain is built from TRBV7-6 and TRBJ2-7, with D possibly TRBD2 on 6 matching bases. Trimming took 4 bases from V and 2 from J, leaving 18 bases between them. Germline CDR1 and CDR2: SGHVS and FNYEAQ. The CDR3 is 16 amino acids. CDR3 sequence (DNA): TGTGCCAGCAGCTCCCGTAGCGGCGAGCAAGCCTACGAGCAGTACTTC. Protein product: CASSSRSGEQAYEQYF.

This clone was found once. The chain is built from TRBV20-1 and TRBJ2-1; TRBD1 aligns across 9 bases. Germline CDR1 reads DFQATT; CDR2 reads SNEGSKA (reference sequence). With 6 bases clipped from V and 13 bases from J, the junction kept 7 bases outside the gene matches. The CDR3 loop spans 11 amino acids. For the CDR3, the DNA is TGCAGTGCGGGACAGGGTATGTTTCAGTTCTTC. Residues: CSAGQGMFQFF.

Turning to this clone: Different DNA sequences within this sample yield the same CDR3. The V and J genes are TRBV7-9 and TRBJ1-3, with a tentative D call TRBD1 (6 bases). Per the germline V gene, CDR1 is SEHNR and CDR2 is FQNEAQ (reference sequence). The CDR3 runs 13 residues. The germline V and J ends were trimmed by 4 bases and 4 bases, with 8 bases remaining between them. CDR3 residues: CASSWDTGNTIYF. In nucleotides, the CDR3 is TGTGCCAGCAGCTGGGACACGGGAAACACCATATATTTT.

The V call is TRBV6-5, the J call TRBJ2-5, with D maybe TRBD2 (6 bases). With 11 bases removed from V and 5 bases from J, the gap between germline ends came to 15 bases. The CDR3 spans 12 residues. The V gene's germline CDR1 is MNHEY and CDR2 SVGAGI. CDR3 protein: CAGGNPEETQYF. CDR3 nucleotide sequence: TGTGCCGGCGGGAACCCAGAGGAGACCCAGTACTTC.

The rearrangement uses TRBV28 and TRBJ2-3; 7 nucleotides line up with TRBD1. The ends lost 3 bases at V and 3 bases at J; junction bases unmatched: 9. From germline, CDR1 is MDHEN and CDR2 SYDVKM. This CDR3 has 16 amino acids. Here the CDR3 reads CASSLDRQGLTDTQYF. The CDR3 region has the DNA TGTGCCAGCAGTTTGGACCGACAGGGTTTAACAGATACGCAGTATTTT.

The chain recombines TRBV9 with TRBJ1-4, with unresolved D. This CDR3 spans 14 amino acids. V gave up 2 bases and J gave up 7 bases, with 12 bases separating them. CDR1 is SGDLS, CDR2 YYNGEE, per germline. The CDR3 DNA follows: TGTGCCAGCAGCGTTAGTGGGTCAGGTGAAAAACTGTTTTTT. Protein product: CASSVSGSGEKLFF.

Only one count was recorded for this clone. The CDR3 sequence is CASSLGLAGGSYEQYF. CDR3 nucleotide sequence: TGTGCCAGCAGCTTAGGTCTAGCGGGAGGGTCCTACGAGCAGTACTTC. The rearrangement joins TRBV7-2 to TRBJ2-7; 12 positions agree with TRBD2. The length of the CDR3 is 16 residues. The V gene end was trimmed by 1 base and the J gene end by 1 base; junction bases not matched to a gene: 2. The germline V gene has CDR1 SGHTA and CDR2 FQGNSA. Full variable domain (remainder filled in from reference TRBV7-2 and TRBJ2-7): GAGVSQSPSNKVTEKGKDVELRCDPISGHTALYWYRQSLGQGLEFLIYFQGNSAPDKSGLPSDRFSAERTGGSVSTLTIQRTQQEDSAVYLCASSLGLAGGSYEQYFGPGTRLTVT.

The rearrangement links TRBV11-2 to TRBJ2-7, with 7 positions matching TRBD2. Germline assignment: CDR1 SGHAT and CDR2 FQNNGV. V was pared by 1 base and J by 1 base, with 10 bases of the junction left unmatched. This CDR3 spans 17 amino acids. The CDR3 here is CASSLGLWEGTSYEQYF. CDR3 bases: TGTGCCAGCAGCTTAGGGCTCTGGGAGGGTACGTCCTACGAGCAGTACTTC. The full variable domain, completed using reference TRBV11-2 and TRBJ2-7, is EAGVAQSPRYKIIEKRQSVAFWCNPISGHATLYWYQQILGQGPKLLIQFQNNGVVDDSQLPKDRFSAERLKGVDSTLKIQPAKLEDSAVYLCASSLGLWEGTSYEQYFGPGTRLTVT.

V gene TRBV7-9 combines with J gene TRBJ2-7; no clear D. V was pared by 2 bases and J by 6 bases, with 11 bases between. Germline V CDR1 and CDR2: SEHNR, FQNEAQ (reference sequence). The CDR3 runs 13 residues. The CDR3 reads CASSLSSPPEQYF. CDR3 nucleotides: TGTGCCAGCAGCTTATCCTCCCCACCCGAGCAGTACTTC.

This chain joins TRBV5-6 and TRBJ2-7; TRBD1 might be the D (6 bases). V lost 2 bases to trimming and J lost 2 bases, with 14 bases between them. The CDR3 totals 15 residues. CDR1 is SGHDT and CDR2 is YYEEEE in the germline V gene. The chain's CDR3 is CASSFLGAPTYEQYF. In DNA form, the CDR3 reads TGTGCCAGCAGCTTTTTGGGGGCCCCTACCTACGAGCAGTACTTC.

The chain has TRBV7-6 and TRBJ2-5, with 8 bases fitting TRBD2. The CDR3 runs 14 residues. The junction had 7 bases not matched to a gene; V was cut back by 7 bases and J by 3 bases. Germline V lookup: CDR1 SGHVS, CDR2 FNYEAQ. The CDR3 sequence is CASTRARGEETQYF. The CDR3 nucleotides read TGTGCCAGCACCAGGGCGCGGGGGGAAGAGACCCAGTACTTC.

The chain couples TRBV6-1 to TRBJ2-1, with TRBD2 matching over 10 bases. Germline V gene data show CDR1 as MNHNS and CDR2 as SASEGT. The length of the CDR3 is 15 residues. J lost 3 bases, V lost 5 bases, and 4 bases had no gene match. CDR3 sequence: CASSSGLALYNEQFF. In DNA form, the CDR3 reads TGTGCCAGCAGTTCGGGACTAGCGCTCTACAATGAGCAGTTCTTC.

The chain has TRBV2 and TRBJ2-6, with 7 bases matching TRBD1. The germline V gene has CDR1 SNHLY and CDR2 FYNNEI. The CDR3 has 17 residues. V was pared by 11 bases and J by 0 bases, with 13 bases of the junction left unmatched. CDR3 sequence: CAYSPTGNFSGANVLTF. The CDR3 DNA sequence: TGTGCCTACAGTCCGACAGGGAACTTCTCTGGGGCCAACGTCCTGACTTTC.

The chain recombines TRBV10-2 with TRBJ1-2; 7 bases align to TRBD1. CDR3 length equals 14 residues. The J segment lost 7 bases and the V segment lost 7 bases, leaving 12 bases of the junction unmatched. Germline V gene sequence: CDR1 WSHSY, CDR2 SAAADI. CDR3: CASTKDRSLFGYTF. In DNA, the CDR3 is TGCGCCAGCACGAAGGACAGGAGCCTTTTTGGCTACACCTTC.

This sequence joins TRBV11-2 and TRBJ2-7, with D perhaps being TRBD1 or TRBD2 (5 bases each). CDR1 and CDR2 (germline): SGHAT, FQNNGV. V was trimmed by 3 bases and J by 0 bases, leaving 12 bases between them. The CDR3 is 15 amino acids. The CDR3 DNA is TGTGCCAGCAGCTTCGGGGCCGCAGCCTCCTACGAGCAGTACTTC. It yields the protein CASSFGAAASYEQYF.

The genes are TRBV29-1 and TRBJ2-1; 7 bases map to TRBD2. Per the germline V gene, CDR1 is SQVTM and CDR2 is ANQGSEA. The ends lost 2 bases at V and 0 bases at J; junction bases unmatched: 10. The CDR3 has 17 amino acids. The CDR3 protein is CSVEFVLAKGSYNEQFF. The CDR3 DNA is TGCAGCGTTGAATTCGTACTAGCGAAAGGCTCCTACAATGAGCAGTTCTTC.

The chain recombines TRBV5-1 with TRBJ2-1; 13 positions match TRBD2. V was clipped by 4 bases and J by 9 bases; unmatched bases: 4. Germline loops: CDR1 SGHRS, CDR2 YFSETQ. CDR3 size: 14 residues. The CDR3 sequence is CASSRTSGSGEQFF. For the CDR3, the DNA is TGCGCCAGCAGCCGGACTAGCGGGAGTGGTGAGCAGTTCTTC.

The chain links TRBV19 to TRBJ1-1, with 7 bases identical to TRBD1. The CDR3 totals 14 residues. V shed 5 bases and J 1 base; nucleotides not matched to a gene: 4. Germline loops: CDR1 LNHDA, CDR2 SQIVND (reference sequence). The CDR3 protein is CASSPGTANTEAFF. CDR3 DNA sequence: TGTGCCAGTAGTCCCGGGACAGCGAACACTGAAGCTTTCTTT.

This chain uses TRBV15 with TRBJ2-7; 7 bases align to TRBD1. J was trimmed by 1 base and V by 5 bases; bases with no gene match: 5. CDR3 length: 14 amino acids. From germline, CDR1 is LNHNV and CDR2 YYDKDF (reference sequence). The CDR3 nucleotides read TGTGCCACCAGCCCTGACAGGGCGTCCTACGAGCAGTACTTC. As protein: CATSPDRASYEQYF.

Notes on this clone: This same CDR3 is encoded by further DNA sequences in the sample. The chain is built from TRBV27 and TRBJ1-5; D possibly corresponds to TRBD1 (6 bases). The germline V gene has CDR1 MNHEY and CDR2 SMNVEV (reference sequence). The V end lost 4 bases, the J end lost 0 bases, and 10 bases lay between the germline ends. The CDR3 has 15 amino acids. The CDR3 DNA sequence: TGTGCCAGCAGTTACACAGGGTTTAGCAATCAGCCCCAGCATTTT. Protein sequence: CASSYTGFSNQPQHF.